The next 24 T cell receptor beta chains were all read from a single sample in a study of cytomegalovirus exposure and HLA in healthy donors. PCR was performed using 60 Vbeta and 13 Jbeta primers. Sequenced by immunoSEQ multiplex PCR; TCRdb stores in-frame clones only, minus some. Of under 110,000 clones listed, 71% are singletons. Sequencing input: PBMCs. Every receptor here comes from a female donor in good health and CMV-seronegative.

The chain couples TRBV28 to TRBJ1-2; D is undetermined. Germline loops: CDR1 MDHEN, CDR2 SYDVKM. Trimming stripped 5 bases from V and 3 bases from J, with 10 bases between. The CDR3 length is 13 residues. The DNA of the CDR3 is TGTGCCAGCAGTATTGGGCGCGACTATGGCTACACCTTC. It translates to CASSIGRDYGYTF.

This chain uses TRBV10-3 with TRBJ2-7; 13 positions agree with TRBD2. Trimming removed 2 bases from V and 2 bases from J; junction bases left unmatched: 0. From germline, CDR1 is ENHRY and CDR2 SYGVKD. The CDR3 consists of 15 residues. CDR3 DNA: TGTGCCATCAGTGAGGGGACTAGCGGGACCTACGAGCAGTACTTC. This encodes CAISEGTSGTYEQYF.

The chain couples TRBV4-2 to TRBJ1-2; D is unclear. V lost 0 bases, J lost 0 bases, and 17 bases lay in between. Germline-derived CDR1 and CDR2 are LGHNA and YNFKEQ. This CDR3 is 18 amino acids long. CDR3 protein: CASSQDLVFGATNYGYTF. CDR3 nucleotide sequence: TGTGCCAGCAGCCAAGATCTGGTTTTTGGAGCCACTAACTATGGCTACACCTTC.

The V gene is TRBV27, the J gene TRBJ2-2; 8 bases line up with TRBD1. CDR1 MNHEY and CDR2 SMNVEV come from the germline V gene (reference sequence). The V gene end was trimmed by 2 bases and the J gene end by 5 bases; junction bases not matched to a gene: 10. CDR3 length: 17 residues. DNA of the CDR3: TGTGCCAGCAGTTTAACAGGGGGTAGCGATAGGACCGGGGAGCTGTTTTTT. The encoded protein is CASSLTGGSDRTGELFF.

This clone was counted only a few times. This chain links TRBV5-5 with TRBJ1-3, with TRBD1 identical over 7 bases. This CDR3 has 15 residues. Trimming at V came to 4 bases and at J to 4 bases, leaving 8 bases not matched to a gene. The germline CDR1 and CDR2 sequences are SGHKS and YYEKEE (reference sequence). The CDR3 reads CASSETGALGNTIYF. The DNA of the CDR3 is TGTGCCAGCAGCGAAACAGGGGCCCTCGGAAACACCATATATTTT. The complete variable domain, with remaining parts taken from reference TRBV5-5 and TRBJ1-3, reads DAGVTQSPTHLIKTRGQQVTLRCSPISGHKSVSWYQQVLGQGPQFIFQYYEKEERGRGNFPDRFSARQFPNYSSELNVNALLLGDSALYLCASSETGALGNTIYFGEGSWLTVV.

CDR3 in amino acids: CASSLQGRTDTQYF. The DNA of the CDR3 is TGTGCCAGCAGCTTACAGGGTAGAACAGATACGCAGTATTTT. The gene calls are TRBV11-3 and TRBJ2-3, with D possibly matching TRBD1 (5 bases). V lost 2 bases, J lost 3 bases, and 9 bases lay in between. This CDR3 contains 14 residues. Germline assignment: CDR1 SGHNT and CDR2 YENEEA.

This clone was picked up a small number of times. This chain links TRBV2 with TRBJ1-1; 10 positions agree with TRBD1. The trim removed 6 bases at V and 5 bases at J, leaving 21 bases unmatched. This CDR3 has 19 amino acids. Germline V gene data show CDR1 as SNHLY and CDR2 as FYNNEI. CDR3 in amino acids: CASRGAQGGTGAFWTEAFF. Here the CDR3 DNA reads TGTGCCAGCAGGGGCGCCCAGGGTGGGACAGGGGCATTCTGGACTGAAGCTTTCTTT.

This chain connects TRBV18 to TRBJ1-3, with 8 bases matching TRBD1. In germline, CDR1 is KGHSH, CDR2 LQKENI. With 0 bases clipped from V and 0 bases from J, the junction kept 4 bases outside the gene matches. The CDR3 is made up of 17 amino acids. CDR3 nucleotide sequence: TGTGCCAGCTCACCACCCGGACAGGGAAGCTCTGGAAACACCATATATTTT. Protein: CASSPPGQGSSGNTIYF.

The V and J genes are TRBV28 and TRBJ1-1; D gene ambiguous. This CDR3 comprises 14 residues. V was clipped by 7 bases and J by 4 bases, with 16 bases between them. Germline values: CDR1 MDHEN, CDR2 SYDVKM. The CDR3 DNA sequence: TGTGCCAGCAACAATGGGCGCAAGGTCACTGAAGCTTTCTTT. Its protein is CASNNGRKVTEAFF.

This sequence joins TRBV14 and TRBJ1-2; TRBD1 matches at 10 bases. CDR1 is SGHDN and CDR2 is FVKESK in the germline V gene. V shed 4 bases and J 11 bases; nucleotides not matched to a gene: 13. This CDR3 comprises 15 residues. CDR3 DNA: TGTGCCAGCAGCCCACTAGGGGACAGGGGAGTCGGTTACACCTTC. Its protein is CASSPLGDRGVGYTF.

The chain recombines TRBV13 with TRBJ2-1; 7 positions agree with TRBD1. CDR3 size: 13 residues. V gave up 7 bases and J gave up 9 bases; unmatched junction bases: 9. CDR1 and CDR2 from the germline V gene are PRHDT and FYEKMQ (reference sequence). The CDR3 DNA reads TGTGCCAGCACCACAGGGGTCTTGGGTGAGCAGTTCTTC. Amino acids: CASTTGVLGEQFF.

This clone was counted a few times. The chain uses TRBV16 and TRBJ1-6; 7 bases map to TRBD1. This CDR3 is built from 14 residues. The ends lost 0 bases at V and 7 bases at J; junction bases unmatched: 0. Germline CDR1 and CDR2: KGHSY and FQNENV. The DNA of the CDR3 is TGTGCCAGCAGCCAATCAGGGGGCAATTCACCCCTCCACTTT. The encoded protein is CASSQSGGNSPLHF.

The V call is TRBV15, the J call TRBJ2-7, with 8 bases fitting TRBD1. The V gene end was trimmed by 5 bases and the J gene end by 3 bases; junction bases not matched to a gene: 12. The CDR3 consists of 16 residues. Germline lookup yields CDR1 LNHNV and CDR2 YYDKDF (reference sequence). The CDR3 loop reads CATSRTTGGKRYEQYF. As DNA, the CDR3 is TGTGCCACCAGCCGAACCACAGGGGGAAAGCGCTACGAGCAGTACTTC. The full variable domain, in which reference TRBV15 and TRBJ2-7 provide the parts outside the CDR3, is DAMVIQNPRYQVTQFGKPVTLSCSQTLNHNVMYWYQQKSSQAPKLLFHYYDKDFNNEADTPDNFQSRRPNTSFCFLDIRSPGLGDTAMYLCATSRTTGGKRYEQYFGPGTRLTVT.

This sequence joins TRBV4-3 and TRBJ2-7, with TRBD1 identical over 9 bases. Germline V gene data show CDR1 as LGHNA and CDR2 as YSLEER. V trimming: 1 base; J trimming: 5 bases; junction bases outside the gene matches: 6. This CDR3 has 15 residues. Here the CDR3 DNA reads TGCGCCAGCAGCCAAGGGGGGACAGGGCAACACGAGCAGTACTTC. It codes for CASSQGGTGQHEQYF.

This chain links TRBV7-3 with TRBJ2-1, with D possibly being TRBD2 (5 bases). The CDR3 runs to 15 residues. V shed 3 bases and J shed 8 bases, with 17 bases lying between them. CDR1 is SGHTA, CDR2 FQGTGA, per germline. CDR3 residues: CASSFGVNKGDEQFF. Written as DNA, the CDR3 is TGTGCCAGCAGCTTTGGTGTGAATAAGGGAGATGAGCAGTTCTTC.

The chain employs TRBV7-9 and TRBJ1-2; TRBD1 is a possible D gene (5 bases). Germline V gene sequence: CDR1 SEHNR, CDR2 FQNEAQ (reference sequence). The CDR3 contains 14 residues. Trimming took off 3 bases at V and 8 bases at J, with 16 bases between the two ends. The CDR3 loop reads CASSFSQGGWGYTF. The DNA of the CDR3 is TGTGCCAGCAGCTTTAGTCAGGGCGGCTGGGGCTACACCTTC.

In its sample, this clone was seen once. This CDR3 reads CASSQRGRGSTNEKLFF. The CDR3 bases are TGTGCCAGCAGCCAACGTGGCAGGGGGTCCACTAATGAAAAACTGTTTTTT. J is TRBJ1-4 and V is TRBV7-2, with 7 bases that match TRBD1. There are 17 residues in the CDR3. V gave up 5 bases and J gave up 2 bases; unmatched junction bases: 11. Germline V lookup: CDR1 SGHTA, CDR2 FQGNSA.

The chain recombines TRBV18 with TRBJ1-4; 8 positions match TRBD1. There are 15 residues in the CDR3. V gave up 2 bases and J gave up 3 bases; unmatched junction bases: 2. Germline loops: CDR1 KGHSH, CDR2 LQKENI. The CDR3 region has the DNA TGTGCCAGCTCACCAATGGACAGGGCTAATGAAAAACTGTTTTTT. Its translation is CASSPMDRANEKLFF.

The chain couples TRBV27 to TRBJ2-7; D perhaps matches TRBD2 (5 bases). V shed 6 bases and J shed 0 bases, with 6 bases lying between them. Germline-derived CDR1 and CDR2 are MNHEY and SMNVEV (reference sequence). The CDR3 loop spans 12 amino acids. The DNA for the CDR3 is TGTGCCAGCAGGGGGAGCTCCTACGAGCAGTACTTC. Residues: CASRGSSYEQYF.

The CDR3 loop is CASSWGHLNTGELFF. The CDR3 nucleotides read TGTGCCAGCAGCTGGGGACACCTGAACACCGGGGAGCTGTTTTTT. This chain uses TRBV5-6 with TRBJ2-2, with D possibly TRBD1 on 6 matching bases. Germline loops: CDR1 SGHDT, CDR2 YYEEEE. V lost 3 bases and J 1 base, leaving 10 bases between the germline ends. The CDR3 loop spans 15 amino acids. The complete variable domain, with remaining parts taken from reference TRBV5-6 and TRBJ2-2, reads DAGVTQSPTHLIKTRGQQVTLRCSPKSGHDTVSWYQQALGQGPQFIFQYYEEEERQRGNFPDRFSGHQFPNYSSELNVNALLLGDSALYLCASSWGHLNTGELFFGEGSRLTVL.

V usage is TRBV30 and J usage is TRBJ2-7; 7 bases fit TRBD1. This CDR3 comprises 15 residues. Unmatched junction bases numbered 9, after V lost 2 bases and J lost 2 bases. CDR1 and CDR2 from the germline V gene are GTSNPN and SVGIG (reference sequence). For the CDR3, the DNA is TGTGCCTGGAGTCCCCTGACAGGGAGCACCTACGAGCAGTACTTC. This sequence encodes CAWSPLTGSTYEQYF.

The gene calls are TRBV5-6 and TRBJ2-7, with a tentative D call TRBD2 (6 bases). This CDR3 comprises 13 residues. Germline-derived CDR1 and CDR2 are SGHDT and YYEEEE. The germline V and J ends were trimmed by 4 bases and 3 bases, with 11 bases remaining between them. The CDR3 loop is CASSQPGDYEQYF. CDR3 DNA sequence: TGTGCCAGCAGCCAACCGGGAGACTACGAGCAGTACTTC.

The chain joins TRBV6-1 to TRBJ2-1; D possibly corresponds to TRBD1 (6 bases). CDR1 is MNHNS and CDR2 is SASEGT in the germline V gene. The V end was cut by 2 bases, the J end by 6 bases, with 17 bases between. The CDR3 is made up of 16 amino acids. CDR3 region: CASSEYVWTDFNEQFF. The CDR3 DNA reads as TGTGCCAGCAGTGAATATGTTTGGACAGACTTCAATGAGCAGTTCTTC.

This clone has a handful of counts. V and J are TRBV15 and TRBJ1-5, with D possibly being TRBD1 (5 bases). The V gene's germline CDR1 is LNHNV and CDR2 YYDKDF (reference sequence). Trimming left V 3 bases short and J 9 bases short, with 18 bases between. The CDR3 has 15 residues. The CDR3, as DNA: TGTGCCACCAGCAGCCCCCCAGGGCCGATAGGGCCCCAGCATTTT. This sequence encodes CATSSPPGPIGPQHF.